This passage covers 24 T cell receptor beta chains from one sample sequenced in a study of OX40 agonist ivuxolimab in advanced cancers. Profiled with immunoSEQ multiplex PCR; TCRdb holds only in-frame clones, not every one. This table has 100,000 to 150,000 clones, 93% appearing once. The sequencing here drew on CD4+ or CD8+ T cells sorted from blood, taken in a trial of the OX40 agonist ivuxolimab. The source is an adult with an advanced solid tumor such as melanoma, head and neck, liver or kidney cancer.

This sequence joins TRBV28 and TRBJ1-6; unclear D gene. V was clipped by 4 bases and J by 10 bases, with 17 bases between them. The CDR3 has 15 amino acids. Per germline, CDR1 MDHEN and CDR2 SYDVKM. The CDR3 sequence: CASSSYSPTGSPLHF. CDR3 DNA sequence: TGTGCCAGCAGTTCCTACAGCCCCACCGGATCACCCCTCCACTTT.

The chain couples TRBV29-1 to TRBJ2-7; TRBD2 matches at 15 bases. Germline CDR1 is SQVTM and CDR2 is ANQGSEA. With 4 bases clipped from V and 2 bases from J, the junction kept 9 bases outside the gene matches. The CDR3 sequence is 17 residues long. The CDR3 here is CSVVRTSGGADPYEQYF. The CDR3 bases are TGCAGCGTTGTCCGGACTAGCGGGGGGGCTGACCCCTACGAGCAGTACTTC.

The chain has TRBV6-5 and TRBJ1-2; weak D call: TRBD1 (6 bases). CDR3 length: 14 amino acids. Germline assignment: CDR1 MNHEY and CDR2 SVGAGI. Trimming removed 0 bases at V and 6 bases at J, with 11 bases between. CDR3 sequence reads: CASSYSAGVHGYTF. DNA for the CDR3: TGTGCCAGCAGTTACTCCGCAGGGGTCCATGGCTACACCTTC.

The chain combines TRBV7-9 with TRBJ2-5; 9 bases are a match to TRBD2. The V gene's germline CDR1 is SEHNR and CDR2 FQNEAQ (reference sequence). The CDR3 consists of 16 residues. J gave up 5 bases and V 6 bases, and 13 bases lay outside the gene matches. CDR3 bases: TGTGCCAGCAGTTACCGGGTAGCGGGAGTGGTCGAGACCCAGTACTTC. It yields the protein CASSYRVAGVVETQYF.

This chain links TRBV28 with TRBJ2-7; D is possibly TRBD1 or TRBD2 (6 bases each). CDR1 is MDHEN, CDR2 SYDVKM, per germline. The CDR3 runs 14 residues. Trimming removed 1 base at V and 7 bases at J, with 14 bases between. The CDR3 here is CASSLSTGAREQYF. CDR3 coding DNA: TGTGCCAGCAGTTTATCTACGGGGGCGAGGGAGCAGTACTTC.

The chain is built from TRBV9 and TRBJ2-2; 7 bases align to TRBD1. The CDR3 runs to 16 residues. V dropped 4 bases and J dropped 4; count of bases not matched to a gene: 10. Per germline, CDR1 SGDLS and CDR2 YYNGEE. This CDR3 reads CASSLTGTVLTGELFF. As DNA, the CDR3 is TGTGCCAGCAGCCTCACCGGGACAGTCCTCACCGGGGAGCTGTTTTTT.

This chain uses TRBV7-2 with TRBJ2-3, with TRBD2 matching over 9 bases. The CDR3 length is 17 residues. CDR1 is SGHTA and CDR2 is FQGNSA in the germline V gene. Trimming at V came to 5 bases and at J to 2 bases, leaving 11 bases not matched to a gene. DNA for the CDR3: TGTGCCAGCAGCCTCACGGGTGGCGGGAGGGCCACAGATACGCAGTATTTT. This gives the protein CASSLTGGGRATDTQYF.

This clone was counted once. This chain connects TRBV7-9 to TRBJ1-3; TRBD1 agrees at 11 bases. Germline CDR1 is SEHNR and CDR2 is FQNEAQ (reference sequence). V lost 4 bases to trimming and J lost 4 bases; unmatched junction nucleotides: 9. The CDR3 length is 17 residues. CDR3 nucleotide sequence: TGTGCCAGCAGCTACCCTGGGACAGGGGGTTCCGGAAACACCATATATTTT. Its translation: CASSYPGTGGSGNTIYF.

The rearrangement joins TRBV27 to TRBJ2-2; no clear D. This CDR3 region has 16 residues. Trimming took off 5 bases at V and 0 bases at J, with 13 bases between the two ends. Per germline, CDR1 MNHEY and CDR2 SMNVEV (reference sequence). In DNA form, the CDR3 reads TGTGCCAGCAGTGCATTCTTTAGCTCGAACACCGGGGAGCTGTTTTTT. Protein: CASSAFFSSNTGELFF.

V and J are TRBV29-1 and TRBJ2-1, with 7 bases that match TRBD2. The CDR3 is 15 amino acids. CDR1 SQVTM and CDR2 ANQGSEA come from the germline V gene. Trimming removed 7 bases from V and 7 bases from J; junction bases left unmatched: 16. This CDR3 reads CSAYPTSSKRNEQFF. For the CDR3, the DNA is TGCAGCGCATACCCGACTAGCTCAAAACGGAATGAGCAGTTCTTC.

The CDR3 DNA follows: TGTGCCAGCAGCTCCCCGGGACAGGGATTCGCTGAGCAGTACTTC. Its protein is CASSSPGQGFAEQYF. V gene TRBV5-6 combines with J gene TRBJ2-7; 9 nucleotides match TRBD1. V gave up 3 bases and J gave up 7 bases; unmatched junction bases: 11. The V gene's germline CDR1 is SGHDT and CDR2 YYEEEE. The CDR3 has 15 amino acids.

The rearrangement joins TRBV23-1 to TRBJ2-2; possibly TRBD2 for D (7 bases). TRBV23-1 qualifies as an ORF whose function is uncertain. The CDR3 is 21 residues long. Trimming pared 4 bases from V and 1 base from J, leaving 28 bases between. In DNA, the CDR3 is TGCGCCAGCAGTCCGCGAACGACAGGAGGCTCGCGGGAGATGAACACCGGGGAGCTGTTTTTT. Amino acids: CASSPRTTGGSREMNTGELFF.

This rearrangement joins TRBV25-1 to TRBJ2-1; TRBD2 matches 13 bases. Trimming cost V 5 bases and J 8 bases; bases outside gene matches: 9. The CDR3 sequence is 16 residues long. Per germline, CDR1 MGHDK and CDR2 SYGVNS. The DNA of the CDR3 is TGTGCCAGCAGTCGGACTAGCGGGGGAGGGGGCGATGAGCAGTTCTTC. Protein sequence: CASSRTSGGGGDEQFF. Full variable domain (outside the CDR3, taken from reference TRBV25-1 and TRBJ2-1): EADIYQTPRYLVIGTGKKITLECSQTMGHDKMYWYQQDPGMELHLIHYSYGVNSTEKGDLSSESTVSRIRTEHFPLTLESARPSHTSQYLCASSRTSGGGGDEQFFGPGTRLTVL.

Remarks on this clone: A read error may produce the germline difference seen at one junction end. V and J are TRBV19 and TRBJ2-5, with 8 nucleotides matching TRBD1. There are 15 residues in the CDR3. CDR1 LNHDA and CDR2 SQIVND come from the germline V gene (reference sequence). The CDR3 DNA follows: TGTGCCAGTAGTACCGCGGGACAGGCAAGAGAGGCCCAGTACTTC. This encodes CASSTAGQAREAQYF.

The chain joins TRBV6-6 to TRBJ1-1, with TRBD1 matching over 9 bases. Germline-derived CDR1 and CDR2 are MNHNY and SVGAGI (reference sequence). This CDR3 region has 14 residues. Unmatched junction bases numbered 7, after V lost 5 bases and J lost 6 bases. The CDR3 loop reads CASSRDRESSEAFF. CDR3 nucleotides: TGTGCCAGCAGTCGGGACAGGGAATCTTCTGAAGCTTTCTTT.

This chain joins TRBV6-6 and TRBJ1-5, with a possible D match to TRBD1 (5 bases). Trimming cost V 5 bases and J 7 bases, with 15 bases left between them. The CDR3 spans 14 residues. From germline, CDR1 is MNHNY and CDR2 SVGAGI (reference sequence). CDR3 region: CASSPGAGDQPQHF. DNA for the CDR3: TGTGCCAGCAGTCCCGGGGCGGGGGACCAGCCCCAGCATTTT.

A note on this clone: Other DNA sequences in this specimen translate into the identical CDR3. The chain is built from TRBV20-1 and TRBJ2-7; D call uncertain. This CDR3 region has 10 residues. With 5 bases removed from V and 2 bases from J, the gap between germline ends came to 4 bases. The V gene's germline CDR1 is DFQATT and CDR2 SNEGSKA (reference sequence). CDR3 coding DNA: TGCAGTGCTTCAACCTACGAGCAGTACTTC. Its translation: CSASTYEQYF.

The chain has TRBV7-9 and TRBJ1-4; 10 bases match TRBD1. Looked up from germline, CDR1 is SEHNR and CDR2 is FQNEAQ (reference sequence). This CDR3 region has 14 residues. Trimming at V came to 3 bases and at J to 6 bases, leaving 1 base not matched to a gene. The CDR3 DNA reads TGTGCCAGCAGCTTCGGGACAGGGGATGAAAAACTGTTTTTT. Translated, it gives CASSFGTGDEKLFF.

The rearrangement links TRBV5-6 to TRBJ2-1; D unclear. V lost 3 bases to trimming and J lost 0 bases, with 19 bases between them. The CDR3 sequence is 18 residues long. Germline V gives CDR1 SGHDT, CDR2 YYEEEE. For the CDR3, the DNA is TGTGCCAGCAGCTCCGGTTCATCGGTACCGAGCTCCTACAATGAGCAGTTCTTC. It encodes CASSSGSSVPSSYNEQFF.

The chain uses TRBV10-3 and TRBJ2-6; D may be TRBD1 or TRBD2 (5 bases each). Germline-derived CDR1 and CDR2 are ENHRY and SYGVKD. This CDR3 is built from 13 residues. V lost 8 bases and J lost 2, with 7 bases in between. CDR3 coding DNA: TGTGCCATCGAGGGGCCTGGGGCCAACGTCCTGACTTTC. Encoded protein: CAIEGPGANVLTF.

The J gene is TRBJ1-2, the V gene TRBV6-1; 7 nucleotides agree with TRBD1. The germline V gene has CDR1 MNHNS and CDR2 SASEGT. CDR3 length equals 15 residues. The ends lost 2 bases at V and 2 bases at J; junction bases unmatched: 5. CDR3 in amino acids: CASSELTGENYGYTF. In DNA, the CDR3 is TGTGCCAGCAGTGAATTAACAGGGGAGAACTATGGCTACACCTTC.

The genes are TRBV6-1 and TRBJ2-3, with 8 bases aligning to TRBD2. This CDR3 is 15 amino acids long. The trim removed 7 bases at V and 2 bases at J, leaving 8 bases unmatched. The germline V gene encodes CDR1 MNHNS and CDR2 SASEGT. The CDR3 spells CASNGGGGYTDTQYF. The DNA for the CDR3 is TGTGCCAGCAATGGGGGCGGGGGGTACACAGATACGCAGTATTTT.

The chain combines TRBV28 with TRBJ1-2; possible D gene TRBD1, 5 bases. V lost 3 bases to trimming and J lost 1 base, with 12 bases between them. Germline CDR1 reads MDHEN; CDR2 reads SYDVKM. The CDR3 runs 15 residues. The CDR3 here is CASSFIGGGNYGYTF. The DNA for the CDR3 is TGTGCCAGCAGTTTTATCGGGGGGGGTAACTATGGCTACACCTTC.

The chain uses TRBV14 and TRBJ1-1; the D gene is possibly TRBD1 (6 bases). With 0 bases removed from V and 4 bases from J, the gap between germline ends came to 12 bases. The CDR3 spans 15 residues. The germline gives CDR1 SGHDN, CDR2 FVKESK. CDR3 sequence (DNA): TGTGCCAGCAGCCAAGACCCCAGGGGCAGCACTGAAGCTTTCTTT. This gives the protein CASSQDPRGSTEAFF.